The 17 T cell receptor beta chains reported below all come from one sample, sequenced in a study of vaccination effects on CD4 cells after COVID-19. Data came from immunoSEQ multiplex PCR; TCRdb stores just in-frame clones and leaves some out. The sample records tens of thousands of clones, around 69% being singletons. For these receptors, no antigen is known. Following culture for 9 to 11 days, CD4+ T cells were isolated. Each participant was administered two doses of either the BNT162b2 or the mRNA-1273 vaccine. The sample was CD4+ T cells from PBMCs cultured without peptide, taken after COVID-19 vaccination. The receptor source for this set is a human donor who received a COVID-19 vaccine.

The chain carries TRBV19 and TRBJ1-2, with D perhaps matching TRBD1 (6 bases). Trimming pared 3 bases from V and 4 bases from J, leaving 12 bases between. The CDR3 spans 14 residues. Looked up from germline, CDR1 is LNHDA and CDR2 is SQIVND (reference sequence). This chain's CDR3 is CASSMDGQIYGYTF. The CDR3 region has the DNA TGTGCCAGTAGTATGGACGGACAGATCTATGGCTACACCTTC. The whole variable domain, remainder taken from reference TRBV19 and TRBJ1-2, is DGGITQSPKYLFRKEGQNVTLSCEQNLNHDAMYWYRQDPGQGLRLIYYSQIVNDFQKGDIAEGYSVSREKKESFPLTVTSAQKNPTAFYLCASSMDGQIYGYTFGSGTRLTVV.

The V call is TRBV7-2, the J call TRBJ1-6, with no clear D. In germline, CDR1 is SGHTA, CDR2 FQGNSA. With 5 bases removed from V and 9 bases from J, the gap between germline ends came to 8 bases. This CDR3 has 12 residues. As DNA, the CDR3 is TGTGCCAGCAGCCCCTATCGTTCACCCCTCCACTTT. Translated, it gives CASSPYRSPLHF.

CDR3 sequence: CASSEAGLDRTEQYF. The CDR3 DNA reads TGTGCCAGCAGTGAAGCGGGGCTAGACAGGACCGAGCAGTACTTC. The chain is built from TRBV2 and TRBJ2-7, with D tentatively TRBD1 (6 bases). The germline V gene has CDR1 SNHLY and CDR2 FYNNEI. This CDR3 has 15 residues. V lost 0 bases, J lost 6 bases, and 15 bases lay in between.

This chain joins TRBV6-2 or TRBV6-3 and TRBJ2-4; 12 nucleotides match TRBD1. The CDR3 has 17 amino acids. V was clipped by 5 bases and J by 0 bases; unmatched bases: 5. Germline CDR1 reads MNHEY; CDR2 reads SVGEGT. DNA for the CDR3: TGTGCCAGCAGTCGCCGGGACAGGGGGCTAGCCAAAAACATTCAGTACTTC. Translated, it gives CASSRRDRGLAKNIQYF.

The chain is built from TRBV9 and TRBJ2-1; possibly TRBD1 for D (6 bases). This CDR3 is built from 15 residues. CDR1 and CDR2 (germline): SGDLS, YYNGEE. V was shortened by 3 bases and J by 4 bases, with 14 bases between the two germline ends. The CDR3 reads CASSATPTGYNEQFF. The CDR3 DNA reads TGTGCCAGCAGCGCCACGCCGACAGGATACAATGAGCAGTTCTTC.

The chain links TRBV18 to TRBJ2-7; 10 positions match TRBD1. V trimming: 4 bases; J trimming: 5 bases; junction bases outside the gene matches: 8. Germline V gives CDR1 KGHSH, CDR2 LQKENI. This CDR3 spans 15 amino acids. The CDR3 DNA sequence: TGTGCCAGCTCACTCCAGGGGACAGGGGTCAACGAGCAGTACTTC. This translates into CASSLQGTGVNEQYF.

The rearrangement joins TRBV12-3 or TRBV12-4 to TRBJ1-2, with D unclear. This CDR3 is built from 13 residues. V was shortened by 6 bases and J by 8 bases, with 16 bases between the two germline ends. CDR3 nucleotide sequence: TGTGCCAGCAGGTCGGACGGCCAGTGGGGCTACACCTTC. This sequence encodes CASRSDGQWGYTF.

This clone was recorded only once. J is TRBJ1-1 and V is TRBV10-3, with TRBD1 as a possible D gene (6 bases). Germline CDR1 is ENHRY and CDR2 is SYGVKD. This CDR3 region has 20 residues. Trimming left V 6 bases short and J 4 bases short, with 33 bases between. The CDR3 here is CAIRPTKGGGNYVGSTEAFF. The CDR3 region has the DNA TGTGCCATCAGACCCACTAAGGGGGGGGGTAATTACGTGGGGAGCACTGAAGCTTTCTTT.

V gene TRBV7-2 combines with J gene TRBJ1-6, with TRBD1 matching 10 bases. Germline values: CDR1 SGHTA, CDR2 FQGNSA. The V gene end was trimmed by 0 bases and the J gene end by 8 bases; junction bases not matched to a gene: 4. This CDR3 contains 16 residues. The CDR3 DNA reads as TGTGCCAGCAGCTTAGCCGGGACAGGGGTTGATTCACCCCTCCACTTT. Translated, it gives CASSLAGTGVDSPLHF.

This clone was seen just once. The chain couples TRBV6-1 to TRBJ2-1, with 7 positions matching TRBD1. J lost 0 bases, V lost 2 bases, and 7 bases had no gene match. CDR3 length: 17 residues. Germline values: CDR1 MNHNS, CDR2 SASEGT. As DNA, the CDR3 is TGTGCCAGCAGTGAACTAGGGGGCTTGAGCTCCTACAATGAGCAGTTCTTC. Its translation: CASSELGGLSSYNEQFF.

The J gene is TRBJ2-1, the V gene TRBV6-2 or TRBV6-3; TRBD2 matches at 8 bases. The CDR3 sequence is 16 residues long. The J segment lost 4 bases and the V segment lost 2 bases, leaving 7 bases of the junction unmatched. CDR1 MNHEY and CDR2 SVGEGT come from the germline V gene. CDR3 in amino acids: CASSYPSGGPYNEQFF. DNA for the CDR3: TGTGCCAGCAGTTACCCCAGCGGGGGTCCTTACAATGAGCAGTTCTTC.

V and J are TRBV4-3 and TRBJ2-5; D call uncertain. V was shortened by 3 bases and J by 1 base, with 12 bases between the two germline ends. CDR1 and CDR2 from the germline V gene are LGHNA and YSLEER. The CDR3 runs 15 residues. The CDR3 sequence: CASSHRLGPQETQYF. DNA for the CDR3: TGCGCCAGCAGCCACCGTTTAGGTCCCCAAGAGACCCAGTACTTC.

The chain is built from TRBV5-4 and TRBJ2-3; 11 bases are a match to TRBD2. The CDR3 runs to 16 residues. V was pared by 3 bases and J by 9 bases, with 12 bases of the junction left unmatched. Germline CDR1 SGHNT, CDR2 YYREEE (reference sequence). The CDR3 nucleotides are TGTGCCAGCAGCTCCGGGACTAGCGGTGCTGTCCTAACGCAGTATTTT. This gives the protein CASSSGTSGAVLTQYF.

This clone was detected once. The chain employs TRBV7-2 and TRBJ1-6, with 9 bases fitting TRBD1. The CDR3 covers 14 residues. V was clipped by 3 bases and J by 8 bases; unmatched bases: 2. Germline CDR1 and CDR2: SGHTA and FQGNSA. CDR3 nucleotides: TGTGCCAGCAGCTTGAGGACAGGGGATTCACCCCTCCACTTT. Amino acids: CASSLRTGDSPLHF.

The rearrangement uses TRBV28 and TRBJ1-1; no clear D gene. This CDR3 comprises 13 residues. Trimming took 3 bases from V and 4 from J, leaving 9 bases between them. CDR1 is MDHEN, CDR2 SYDVKM, per germline. CDR3 sequence reads: CASSFPSTTEAFF. The CDR3 DNA follows: TGTGCCAGCAGTTTCCCTTCCACCACTGAAGCTTTCTTT.

The chain links TRBV14 to TRBJ2-3; no clear D gene. This CDR3 comprises 13 residues. V dropped 5 bases and J dropped 1 base, with 7 bases sitting between them. CDR1 and CDR2 from the germline V gene are SGHDN and FVKESK. CDR3 in amino acids: CASSDAGTDTQYF. DNA for the CDR3: TGTGCCAGCAGCGACGCCGGCACAGATACGCAGTATTTT.

This chain uses TRBV30 with TRBJ1-1; perhaps TRBD1 as D (5 bases). The CDR3 length is 14 residues. The germline V gene encodes CDR1 GTSNPN and CDR2 SVGIG (reference sequence). Trimming left V 7 bases short and J 1 base short, with 16 bases between. The DNA of the CDR3 is TGTGCCTCCCACCGGGACTTTAAGAACACTGAAGCTTTCTTT. This codes for CASHRDFKNTEAFF.